This TCR beta chain was recovered during a study of cytomegalovirus exposure and HLA in healthy donors. This CDR3 region has 14 residues. Germline V gene data show CDR1 as LNHNV and CDR2 as YYDKDF (reference sequence). Trimming left V 0 bases short and J 7 bases short, with 13 bases between. TCRdb's copy holds only in-frame clones and misses some; the assay was immunoSEQ multiplex PCR. The data hold approximately 200,000 clones, with more than 75% observed a single time. V is TRBV15 and J is TRBJ2-7; D possibly corresponds to TRBD1 (5 bases). This clonotype was sampled from a man aged 18 to 30 in good health and CMV-seropositive. The specimen sequenced was PBMCs. CDR3 sequence: CATSRDKAGREQYF. CDR3 in DNA: TGTGCCACCAGCAGAGATAAGGCAGGGCGAGAGCAGTACTTC.